This T cell receptor (beta chain) was identified during a study of blood T cell repertoires in COVID-19. Study summary: Spain, Italy and the United States supplied samples that represented acute and convalescent COVID-19. The cDNA or gDNA used as material had been derived from T cells, B-cell-depleted T cells, or PBMCs.

Participant age was about 18 to 95 years, and participants resided in fewer than 25 US areas. Cohort 3 donors were reported recovered after two negative PCRs, clearance, or symptom resolution. The method was immunoSEQ multiplex PCR; TCRdb's version includes in-frame clones alone and lacks a portion of them. Of about 150,000 clones detected, approximately 84% appear once; the ten largest clones hold 7% to 7.5%. The CDR3 has 17 amino acids. Germline assignment: CDR1 SGHAT and CDR2 FQNNGV. Trimming removed 5 bases from V and 5 bases from J; junction bases left unmatched: 14. The V gene is TRBV11-2, the J gene TRBJ1-1, with 10 bases identical to TRBD1. Specimen: PBMCs or T cells enriched from blood (not recorded which). This receptor was identified in a woman in her forties or fifties who had recovered from COVID-19. The CDR3 DNA reads TGTGCCAGCAGCCCAAACAAACTTCGACAGGGGGCTACTGAAGCTTTCTTT. This sequence encodes CASSPNKLRQGATEAFF. Full variable domain (remainder filled in from reference TRBV11-2 and TRBJ1-1): EAGVAQSPRYKIIEKRQSVAFWCNPISGHATLYWYQQILGQGPKLLIQFQNNGVVDDSQLPKDRFSAERLKGVDSTLKIQPAKLEDSAVYLCASSPNKLRQGATEAFFGQGTRLTVV.